The 6 T cell receptor beta chains below were found in one sample sequenced in a study of T cells in Graves' hyperthyroidism and ophthalmopathy. The TCR beta CDR3 regions underwent amplification using RNA transcripts as the source. The HTBI primer set drove a first-round RT-PCR of the TCR CDR3. A single record per CDR3 protein comes from TCRdb applying MiXCR to the multiplex PCR reads. The sample has approximately 330,000 distinct CDR3 sequences, around 20% seen once. The specimen sequenced was blood. These receptors all come from a woman in her fifties or sixties with Graves' hyperthyroidism.

In its sample, this clonotype was seen many times. The V gene is TRBV27, the J gene TRBJ1-1; 9 nucleotides match TRBD1. Germline V gene lookup returns CDR1 MNHEY and CDR2 SMNVEV (reference sequence). V shed 6 bases and J 0 bases; nucleotides not matched to a gene: 5. The CDR3 covers 15 residues. The CDR3 nucleotides read TGTGCCAGCAGACGACAGGGGGACTTGAACACTGAAGCTTTCTTT. Protein sequence: CASRRQGDLNTEAFF.

In its sample, this clonotype was seen many times. This chain joins TRBV29-1 and TRBJ1-1, with no clear D. The CDR3 contains 12 residues. Trimming removed 4 bases at V and 1 base at J, with 7 bases between. Germline lookup yields CDR1 SQVTM and CDR2 ANQGSEA. The chain's CDR3 is CSVGGSNTEAFF. The CDR3 DNA sequence: TGCAGCGTTGGGGGATCGAACACTGAAGCTTTCTTT.

A remark on this clonotype: A junction end diverges from the germline sequence, so it may reflect a read error. The chain uses TRBV5-1 and TRBJ2-7; the match to TRBD1 covers 10 bases. Germline CDR1 SGHRS, CDR2 YFSETQ. The CDR3 loop spans 14 amino acids. In DNA, the CDR3 is TGTGCCAGCAGCGGAGACAGGGGGCTGGGAGAGCAGTACTTC. Encoded protein: CASSGDRGLGEQYF.

In this sample, this clonotype turned up many times. The J gene is TRBJ2-3, the V gene TRBV7-8; TRBD2 matches 10 bases. CDR1 and CDR2 (germline): SGHVS, FQNEAQ. The CDR3 is 16 amino acids. Unmatched junction bases numbered 12, after V lost 6 bases and J lost 6 bases. CDR3 sequence (DNA): TGTGCCAGCAGGTCCCTAGCGGGGGCCCTTGGGGATACGCAGTATTTT. Translating it yields CASRSLAGALGDTQYF.

This chain links TRBV30 with TRBJ2-7; D is ambiguous. V was clipped by 2 bases and J by 6 bases, with 11 bases between them. The CDR3 is 12 residues long. CDR1 and CDR2 (germline): GTSNPN, SVGIG (reference sequence). This chain's CDR3 is CAWSRLASEQYF. As DNA, the CDR3 is TGTGCCTGGAGTCGGCTGGCGAGCGAGCAGTACTTC.

This chain's CDR3 is CASSLGLGGADTQYF. DNA of the CDR3: TGTGCCAGCAGCTTGGGGCTGGGGGGGGCAGATACGCAGTATTTT. The chain is built from TRBV7-9 and TRBJ2-3; 7 positions match TRBD2. In germline, CDR1 is SEHNR, CDR2 FQNEAQ (reference sequence). Trimming cost V 3 bases and J 4 bases; bases outside gene matches: 7. This CDR3 comprises 15 residues.